The present TCR beta chain was sequenced within a study of cytomegalovirus exposure and HLA in healthy donors. Whole-study context: The 90 to 150 validation repertoires used a platform that matched the one used for the 600 to 700 first-cohort repertoires, as a later analysis reported. Findings and limits, study-wide: CMV antigen specificity was confirmed in vitro for a few CMV-associated chains.

Libraries were prepared by immunoSEQ multiplex PCR; TCRdb keeps only in-frame clonotypes and omits some of them. Among approximately 160,000 clones listed, around 85% were seen once. To note about this clone: The antigen is undetermined.

Germline V gene sequence: CDR1 SGHRS, CDR2 YFSETQ. This CDR3 contains 16 residues. The V gene lost 0 bases and the J gene lost 1 base, with 11 bases spanning the gap. This receptor was taken from a young woman in good health and CMV-seronegative. Sample: PBMCs. The genes are TRBV5-1 and TRBJ2-1; D is unclear. CDR3 residues: CASSLAVRISYNEQFF. CDR3 DNA: TGCGCCAGCAGCTTGGCGGTCAGAATTTCCTACAATGAGCAGTTCTTC.